This is a list of T cell receptor beta chains from one sample in a study of T cell responses to AZD1222 COVID-19 vaccine. Produced via immunoSEQ multiplex PCR; TCRdb's table is partial and in-frame only. The data show more than 75,000 clones, with roughly nine tenths seen just once and 5% to 6.5% held by the top ten. The sample consisted of peripheral blood, taken on day 0 of AZD1222 vaccination. These receptors were obtained from an adult in good health. CDR3s include the opening cysteine and the closing phenylalanine or tryptophan. D genes are given only for firm matches. Part of the rows lack a size; the others show once, few, many or a class for expanded clones.

- TRBJ1-2 TRBV5-1 - CASSPEGVHYGYTF TGCGCCAGCAGCCCCGAGGGAGTTCACTATGGCTACACCTTC
- TRBJ2-7 TRBV4-1 - CASSQVSGADYEQYF TGCGCCAGCAGCCAAGTGTCCGGAGCGGACTACGAGCAGTACTTC
TRBD2 TRBJ2-1 TRBV28 - CASTYLPGLAGVRNNEQFF TGTGCCAGCACCTACCTCCCGGGACTAGCGGGAGTTCGCAACAATGAGCAGTTCTTC
- TRBJ2-7 TRBV15 - CATSRGSDSLSYEQYF TGTGCCACCAGCAGAGGCTCAGACAGCCTCTCCTACGAGCAGTACTTC
- TRBJ2-1 TRBV30 - CAWSVTGPGEQFF TGTGCCTGGAGTGTAACAGGGCCCGGTGAGCAGTTCTTC
- TRBJ2-1 TRBV9 - CASSVDPRGAYNEQFF TGTGCCAGCAGCGTAGACCCAAGGGGGGCCTACAATGAGCAGTTCTTC
- TRBJ1-3 TRBV6-4 - CASSDPRGKGNTIYF TGTGCCAGCAGTGACCCCCGCGGGAAAGGAAACACCATATATTTT
- TRBJ2-6 TRBV4-3 - CASSQEAGSGANVLTF TGCGCCAGCAGCCAAGAAGCTGGTTCTGGGGCCAACGTCCTGACTTTC
- TRBJ2-5 TRBV15 once CATSRGRGQETQYF TGTGCCACCAGCAGAGGTCGGGGTCAAGAGACCCAGTACTTC
- TRBJ1-1 TRBV7-9 - CASIREIVNTEAFF TGTGCCAGCATCCGAGAAATAGTGAACACTGAAGCTTTCTTT
- TRBJ2-3 TRBV9 - CASSVVGVDTQYF TGTGCCAGCAGCGTAGTCGGGGTGGATACGCAGTATTTT
TRBD1 TRBJ2-7 TRBV19 - CASSIETGNEQYF TGTGCCAGTAGTATTGAGACAGGGAACGAGCAGTACTTC
- TRBJ2-5 TRBV2 - CASSIQETQYF TGTGCCAGCAGTATACAAGAGACCCAGTACTTC
- TRBJ1-1 TRBV27 - CASSLSLVDTEAFF TGTGCCAGCAGTTTATCGTTGGTGGACACTGAAGCTTTCTTT
TRBD1 TRBJ1-6 TRBV30 - CAWTGQGRGPLHF TGTGCCTGGACAGGACAGGGGAGGGGACCCCTCCACTTT
TRBD2 TRBJ2-2 TRBV4-2 - CASSHAGTSGSSGELFF TGTGCCAGCAGCCACGCCGGGACTAGCGGGAGTTCCGGGGAGCTGTTTTTT
- TRBJ2-7 TRBV14 - CASSQDQGPLLYEQYF TGTGCCAGCAGCCAAGATCAAGGGCCCCTCTTATACGAGCAGTACTTC
- TRBJ2-7 TRBV6-5 - CASTPLVGPYEQYF TGTGCCAGCACCCCACTAGTGGGTCCCTACGAGCAGTACTTC
- TRBJ2-1 TRBV19 - CASSGSGGEQFF TGTGCCAGTAGCGGGAGCGGCGGTGAGCAGTTCTTC
TRBD1 TRBJ2-2 TRBV7-3 once CASSFWTGVNTGELFF TGTGCCAGCAGCTTCTGGACAGGGGTGAACACCGGGGAGCTGTTTTTT
TRBD1 TRBJ2-7 TRBV4-3 - CASSQSTGGRYEQYF TGCGCCAGCAGCCAATCGACAGGGGGGCGCTACGAGCAGTACTTC
- TRBJ2-7 TRBV4-3 - CASSPEGLGNYEQYF TGCGCCAGCAGCCCCGAGGGACTGGGGAACTACGAGCAGTACTTC
- TRBJ2-3 TRBV27 - CASSYPDSTDTQYF TGTGCCAGCAGTTATCCAGACAGCACAGATACGCAGTATTTT
- TRBJ1-5 TRBV4-3 - CASSQDMGQPQHF TGCGCCAGCAGCCAAGATATGGGCCAGCCCCAGCATTTT
TRBD2 TRBJ2-3 TRBV7-7 - CASSPRSGTSGRGTDTQYF TGTGCCAGCAGCCCCCGGTCCGGGACTAGCGGGAGAGGGACAGATACGCAGTATTTT
- TRBJ2-1 TRBV4-1 - CASSPDRNEQFF TGCGCCAGCAGTCCCGACCGCAATGAGCAGTTCTTC
TRBD1 TRBJ1-6 TRBV30 - CAWKLQGDNSPLHF TGTGCCTGGAAGCTGCAGGGGGATAATTCACCCCTCCACTTT
- TRBJ2-2 TRBV6-5 - CASSYSVAPAGELFF TGTGCCAGCAGTTACAGTGTAGCGCCCGCCGGGGAGCTGTTTTTT
TRBD2 TRBJ2-2 TRBV28 once CASSLSGRGTGELFF TGTGCCAGCAGTTTGAGCGGGAGAGGTACCGGGGAGCTGTTTTTT
TRBD2 TRBJ2-2 TRBV9 - CASSSTAGVGSGELFF TGTGCCAGCAGCTCTACGGCGGGAGTCGGTTCCGGGGAGCTGTTTTTT
TRBD2 TRBJ2-1 TRBV7-3 - CASSLISAGGTANEQFF TGTGCCAGCAGCTTAATCTCGGCGGGGGGCACGGCTAATGAGCAGTTCTTC
- TRBJ1-2 TRBV30 - CALGRDPETF TGTGCCTTAGGGCGGGACCCCGAAACCTTC
- TRBJ1-5 TRBV15 once CATSSGGESQPQHF TGTGCCACCAGTAGTGGGGGGGAGAGTCAGCCCCAGCATTTT
- TRBJ2-7 TRBV28 - CASSSRAGDSYEQYF TGTGCCAGCAGTTCCCGGGCGGGGGACAGCTACGAGCAGTACTTC
- TRBJ1-2 TRBV7-9 - CASSLRETNYGYTF TGTGCCAGCAGCCTAAGGGAAACTAACTATGGCTACACCTTC
- TRBJ1-4 TRBV5-4 - CASSLSSSPVRTNEKLFF TGTGCCAGCAGCTTGTCCTCCAGCCCCGTCCGAACTAATGAAAAACTGTTTTTT
TRBD2 TRBJ2-1 TRBV9 few CASSETSGRVDEQFF TGTGCCAGCAGCGAGACTAGCGGGAGGGTCGATGAGCAGTTCTTC
- TRBJ2-5 TRBV27 - CASSPSADSPQETQYF TGTGCCAGCAGTCCGTCGGCGGACTCACCTCAAGAGACCCAGTACTTC
TRBD2 TRBJ2-7 TRBV29-1 - CSVESRASGSLDEQYF TGCAGCGTTGAGTCTAGGGCTAGCGGCTCTCTAGACGAGCAGTACTTC
- TRBJ2-7 TRBV4-2 - CASSPNSEQPEQYF TGTGCCAGCAGCCCCAACAGCGAGCAGCCGGAGCAGTACTTC
- TRBJ2-2 TRBV23-1 - CASTQPHSYTGELFF TGCGCCAGCACCCAACCCCACAGCTACACCGGGGAGCTGTTTTTT
- TRBJ1-5 TRBV18 - CASSPPGQTNQPQHF TGTGCCAGCTCACCTCCGGGACAAACAAATCAGCCCCAGCATTTT
- TRBJ1-4 TRBV7-2 - CASSLGGYEKLFF TGTGCCAGCAGCTTAGGGGGTTATGAAAAACTGTTTTTT
- TRBJ2-5 TRBV20-1 - CSASGPETQYF TGCAGTGCTAGCGGACCGGAGACCCAGTACTTC
TRBD2 TRBJ2-7 TRBV28 - CASRIFSGSYEQYF TGTGCCAGCAGGATTTTTAGCGGGAGCTACGAGCAGTACTTC
TRBD1 TRBJ2-7 TRBV6-1 few CASSDRGYEQYF TGTGCCAGCAGTGACAGGGGGTACGAGCAGTACTTC
- TRBJ2-1 TRBV2 - CASEWPNGQFF TGTGCCAGCGAGTGGCCCAACGGGCAGTTCTTC
TRBD2 TRBJ2-7 TRBV5-1 once CASSLGLAAFYEQYF TGCGCCAGCAGCTTGGGACTAGCGGCTTTCTACGAGCAGTACTTC
- TRBJ1-4 TRBV6-1 - CASSVPPGLGFEKLFF TGTGCCAGCAGTGTGCCGCCGGGGCTTGGGTTTGAAAAACTGTTTTTT
- TRBJ1-2 TRBV7-9 - CASSLQATTGGSYTF TGTGCCAGCAGCTTACAAGCGACAACCGGCGGGAGCTACACCTTC
- TRBJ2-1 TRBV7-9 once CASSFKGWATYNEQFF TGTGCCAGCAGCTTCAAAGGGTGGGCCACCTACAATGAGCAGTTCTTC
- TRBJ1-2 TRBV10-3 - CAISDKGLYGYTF TGTGCCATCAGTGATAAGGGTCTTTATGGCTACACCTTC
TRBD1 TRBJ2-7 TRBV7-8 - CASTLSTGTEGHEQYF TGTGCCAGCACCCTCTCAACCGGGACAGAGGGCCACGAGCAGTACTTC
TRBD1 TRBJ1-2 TRBV5-6 - CASSLNQGATGYTF TGTGCCAGCAGCTTGAACCAGGGGGCTACTGGCTACACCTTC
- TRBJ2-3 TRBV6-2/TRBV6-3 - CASSYVAGDTQYF TGTGCCAGCAGTTACGTGGCCGGGGATACGCAGTATTTT
- TRBJ2-4 TRBV30 once CAWEGVVKNIQYF TGTGCCTGGGAAGGTGTGGTCAAAAACATTCAGTACTTC
- TRBJ1-2 TRBV21-1 - CASSHRTETYGYTF TGTGCCAGCAGCCATAGGACGGAGACCTATGGCTACACCTTC
- TRBJ2-1 TRBV19 - CASSFGQLLHNEQFF TGTGCCAGTAGTTTCGGACAGCTTCTCCACAATGAGCAGTTCTTC
- TRBJ2-6 TRBV4-1 - CASSPGQGVYGANVLTF TGCGCCAGCAGCCCAGGGCAGGGCGTATATGGGGCCAACGTCCTGACTTTC
- TRBJ2-7 TRBV4-2 - CASSTQRGGYEQYF TGTGCCAGCAGCACCCAGCGTGGGGGCTACGAGCAGTACTTC